This T cell receptor (beta chain) was observed in a study of cytomegalovirus exposure and HLA in healthy donors. For this clone: No antigen is known for it.

Unmatched junction bases numbered 10, after V lost 8 bases and J lost 9 bases. The CDR3 sequence is 13 residues long. Germline-derived CDR1 and CDR2 are SNHLY and FYNNEI. The study, taken as a whole, reports: In an earlier analysis, in 587 donors, most V segments appeared productive either ~90% or ~30% of the time. A missense DCLRE1C variant was associated with V- and J-gene trimming of TCR beta chains in a later analysis, and an independent cohort replicated the association.

Vbeta (60) and Jbeta (13) primers were used in the PCR. Sequenced by immunoSEQ multiplex PCR; TCRdb stores in-frame clones only, minus some. The sample totals around 39,000 clones. The receptor's source is a male donor in good health and CMV-seronegative. Sequenced: PBMCs. The chain recombines TRBV2 with TRBJ2-1; TRBD2 agrees at 7 bases. The CDR3 here is CASVREGGGEQFF. In DNA form, the CDR3 reads TGTGCCAGCGTCAGGGAGGGCGGGGGTGAGCAGTTCTTC.